The clone carrying this T cell receptor beta chain was picked up a small number of times. What it recognizes is unknown. The source of the sample is a study of beta chain features in type 1 diabetes. Findings of the study overall: Among patients with Type 1 diabetes, TCRB CDR3s were moderately but significantly shorter in every one of the four CD4+ subsets.

The V end was cut by 2 bases, the J end by 4 bases, with 17 bases between. Per the germline V gene, CDR1 is GTSNPN and CDR2 is SVGIG (reference sequence). The CDR3 contains 15 residues. The entirety of the isolated RNA underwent reverse transcription, so expressed TCRB transcripts were sequenced. Sequencing was performed with immunoSEQ multiplex PCR; in TCRdb, only in-frame clones are kept and a portion is missing. The table records 300,000 to 400,000 clones, roughly 12% of them present only once. The source material was naive CD4+ T cells from blood. The chain couples TRBV30 to TRBJ1-2, with D perhaps matching TRBD1 (5 bases). This sequence was found in a man between 18 and 29 years old in good health. The CDR3 spells CAWSTSGGQGYGYTF. The CDR3 bases are TGTGCCTGGAGTACTTCGGGGGGTCAGGGCTATGGCTACACCTTC.